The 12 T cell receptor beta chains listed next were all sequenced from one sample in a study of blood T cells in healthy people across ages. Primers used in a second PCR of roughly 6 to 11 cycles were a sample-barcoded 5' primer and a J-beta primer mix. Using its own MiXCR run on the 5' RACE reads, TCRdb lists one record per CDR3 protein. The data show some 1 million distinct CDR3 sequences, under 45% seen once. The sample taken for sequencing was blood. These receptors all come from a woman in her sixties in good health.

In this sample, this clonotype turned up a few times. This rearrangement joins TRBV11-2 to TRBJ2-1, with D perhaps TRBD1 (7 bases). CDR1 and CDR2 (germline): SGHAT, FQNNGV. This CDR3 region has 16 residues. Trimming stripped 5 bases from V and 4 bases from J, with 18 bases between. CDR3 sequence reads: CASSPKEGQRYNEQFF. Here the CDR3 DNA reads TGTGCCAGCAGCCCCAAGGAGGGACAGAGATACAATGAGCAGTTCTTC.

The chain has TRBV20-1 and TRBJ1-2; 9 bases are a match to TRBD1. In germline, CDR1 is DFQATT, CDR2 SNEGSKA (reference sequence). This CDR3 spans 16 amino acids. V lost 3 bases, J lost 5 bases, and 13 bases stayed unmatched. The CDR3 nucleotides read TGCAGTGCTAGGACGGGACAGGGAACAAGGCTTTATGGCTACACCTTC. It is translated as CSARTGQGTRLYGYTF.

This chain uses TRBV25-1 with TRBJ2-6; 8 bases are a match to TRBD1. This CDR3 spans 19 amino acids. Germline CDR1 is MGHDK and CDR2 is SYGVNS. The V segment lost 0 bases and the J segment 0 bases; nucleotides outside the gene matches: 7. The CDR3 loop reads CASSEYPGTGPSGANVLTF. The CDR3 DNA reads TGTGCCAGCAGTGAATATCCCGGGACAGGCCCCTCTGGGGCCAACGTCCTGACTTTC.

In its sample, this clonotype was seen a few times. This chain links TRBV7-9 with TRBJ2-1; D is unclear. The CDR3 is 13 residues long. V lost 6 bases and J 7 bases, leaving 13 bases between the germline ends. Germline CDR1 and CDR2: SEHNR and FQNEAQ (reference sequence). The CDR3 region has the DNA TGTGCCAGCAGTTGGGGATCCGGGAATGAGCAGTTCTTC. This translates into CASSWGSGNEQFF.

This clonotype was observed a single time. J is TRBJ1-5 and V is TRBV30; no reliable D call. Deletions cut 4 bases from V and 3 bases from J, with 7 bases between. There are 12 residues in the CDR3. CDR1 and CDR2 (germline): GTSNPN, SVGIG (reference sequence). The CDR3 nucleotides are TGTGCCTGGATTGATTCCAATCAGCCCCAGCATTTT. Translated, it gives CAWIDSNQPQHF.

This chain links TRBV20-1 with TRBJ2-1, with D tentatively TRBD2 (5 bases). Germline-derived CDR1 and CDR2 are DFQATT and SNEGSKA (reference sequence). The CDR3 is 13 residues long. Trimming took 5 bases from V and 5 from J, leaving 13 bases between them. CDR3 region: CSARSGRNNEQFF. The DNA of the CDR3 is TGCAGTGCTCGTTCGGGGAGAAACAATGAGCAGTTCTTC.

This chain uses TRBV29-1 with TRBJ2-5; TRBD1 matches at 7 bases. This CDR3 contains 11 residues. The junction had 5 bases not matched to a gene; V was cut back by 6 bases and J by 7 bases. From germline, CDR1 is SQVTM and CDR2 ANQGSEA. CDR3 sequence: CSVNRGGTQYF. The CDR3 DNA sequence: TGCAGCGTGAACAGGGGCGGGACCCAGTACTTC.

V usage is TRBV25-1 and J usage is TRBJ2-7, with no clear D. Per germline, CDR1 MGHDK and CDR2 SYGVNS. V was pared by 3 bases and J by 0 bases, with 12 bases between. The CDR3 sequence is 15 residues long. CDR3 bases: TGTGCCAGCAGTGACCCGGGTTTGGGCTCCTACGAGCAGTACTTC. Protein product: CASSDPGLGSYEQYF.

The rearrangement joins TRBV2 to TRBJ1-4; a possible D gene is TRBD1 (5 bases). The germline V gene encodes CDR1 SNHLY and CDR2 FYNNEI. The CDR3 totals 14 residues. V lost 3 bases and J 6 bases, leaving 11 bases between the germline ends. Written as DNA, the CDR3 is TGTGCCAGCAGTGAGTCAGGGAAACATGAAAAACTGTTTTTT. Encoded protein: CASSESGKHEKLFF.

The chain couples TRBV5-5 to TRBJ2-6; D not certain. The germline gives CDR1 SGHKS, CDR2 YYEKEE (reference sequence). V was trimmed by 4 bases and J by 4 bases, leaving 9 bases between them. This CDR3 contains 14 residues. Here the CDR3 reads CASSGWAGANVLTF. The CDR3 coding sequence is TGTGCCAGCAGCGGGTGGGCCGGGGCCAACGTCCTGACTTTC.

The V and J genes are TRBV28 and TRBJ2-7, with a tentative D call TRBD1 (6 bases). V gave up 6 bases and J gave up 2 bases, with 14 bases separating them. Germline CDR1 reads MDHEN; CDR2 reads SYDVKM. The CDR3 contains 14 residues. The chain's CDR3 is CASSDRLWTYEQYF. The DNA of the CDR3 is TGTGCCAGCAGCGACAGGTTATGGACCTACGAGCAGTACTTC.

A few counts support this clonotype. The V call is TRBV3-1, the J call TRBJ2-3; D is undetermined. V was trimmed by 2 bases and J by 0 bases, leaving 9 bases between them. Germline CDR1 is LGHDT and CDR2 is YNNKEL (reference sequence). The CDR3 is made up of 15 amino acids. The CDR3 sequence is CASSQFAVSTDTQYF. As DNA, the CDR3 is TGTGCCAGCAGCCAATTTGCGGTTAGCACAGATACGCAGTATTTT.